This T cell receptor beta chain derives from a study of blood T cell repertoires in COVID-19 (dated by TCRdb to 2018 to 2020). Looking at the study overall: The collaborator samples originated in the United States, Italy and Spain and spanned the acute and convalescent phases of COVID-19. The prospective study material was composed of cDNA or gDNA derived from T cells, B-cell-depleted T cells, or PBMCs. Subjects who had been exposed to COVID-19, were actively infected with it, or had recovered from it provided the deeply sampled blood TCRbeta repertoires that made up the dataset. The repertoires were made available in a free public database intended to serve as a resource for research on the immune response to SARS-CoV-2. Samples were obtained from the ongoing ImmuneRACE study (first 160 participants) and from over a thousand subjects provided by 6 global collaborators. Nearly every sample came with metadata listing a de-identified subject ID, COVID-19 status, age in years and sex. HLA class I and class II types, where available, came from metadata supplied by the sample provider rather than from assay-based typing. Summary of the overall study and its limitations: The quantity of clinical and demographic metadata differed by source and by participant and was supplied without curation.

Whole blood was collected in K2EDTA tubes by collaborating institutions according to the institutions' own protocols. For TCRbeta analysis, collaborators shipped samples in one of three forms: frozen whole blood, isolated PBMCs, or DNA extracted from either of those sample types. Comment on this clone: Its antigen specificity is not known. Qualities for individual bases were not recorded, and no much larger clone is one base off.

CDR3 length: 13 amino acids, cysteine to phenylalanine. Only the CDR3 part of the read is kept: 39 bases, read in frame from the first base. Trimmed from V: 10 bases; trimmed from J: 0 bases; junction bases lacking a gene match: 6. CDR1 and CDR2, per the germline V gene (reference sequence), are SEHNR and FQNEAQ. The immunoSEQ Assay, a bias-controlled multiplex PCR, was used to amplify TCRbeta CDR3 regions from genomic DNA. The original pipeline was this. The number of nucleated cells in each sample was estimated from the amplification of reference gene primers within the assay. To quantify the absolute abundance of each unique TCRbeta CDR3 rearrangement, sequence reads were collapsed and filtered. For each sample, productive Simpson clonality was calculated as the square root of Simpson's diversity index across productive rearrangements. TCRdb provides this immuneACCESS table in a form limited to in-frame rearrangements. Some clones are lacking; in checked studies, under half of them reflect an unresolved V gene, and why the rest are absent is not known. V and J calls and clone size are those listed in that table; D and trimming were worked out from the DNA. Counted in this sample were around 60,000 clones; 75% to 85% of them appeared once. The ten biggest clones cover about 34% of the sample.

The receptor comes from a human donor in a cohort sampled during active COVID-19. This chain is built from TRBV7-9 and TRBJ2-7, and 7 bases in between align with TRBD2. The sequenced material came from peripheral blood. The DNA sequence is TGTGCCACTCGGGGCGGGAGCTCCTACGAGCAGTACTTC. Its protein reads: CATRGGSSYEQYF. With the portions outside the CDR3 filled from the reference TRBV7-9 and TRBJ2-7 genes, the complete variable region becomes DTGVSQNPRHKITKRGQNVTFRCDPISEHNRLYWYRQTLGQGPEFLTYFQNEAQLEKSRLLSDRFSAERPKGSFSTLEIQRTEQGDSAMYLCATRGGSSYEQYFGPGTRLTVT.